The text below deals with one T cell receptor beta chain. The target antigen is unknown. The data were obtained in a study of PD-1 blockade in classical Hodgkin lymphoma. Sequencing was performed with immunoSEQ multiplex PCR; in TCRdb, only in-frame clones are kept and a portion is missing. The sample contains about 41,000 clones, roughly two thirds of which appear only once. Overall study findings and caveats: Whoever responded completely had baseline diversity much like that seen in newly diagnosed patients.

Time point: cycle 4 day 1 (C4D1), after more than five weeks of nivolumab. Every patient relapsed after autologous stem cell transplantation, and brentuximab vedotin exposure varied. Best response was recorded as complete response, partial response or progressive disease. Germline lookup yields CDR1 MGHRA and CDR2 YSYEKL. The CDR3 has 16 residues. Trimming at V came to 7 bases and at J to 11 bases, leaving 17 bases not matched to a gene. The sample was peripheral blood mononuclear cells (PBMCs), taken before the fourth cycle of nivolumab. This TCR was recovered from a human donor with classical Hodgkin lymphoma. This rearrangement joins TRBV4-1 to TRBJ1-6; 7 bases line up with TRBD1. Here the CDR3 DNA reads TGCGCCAGCACCGGCTTCCTGGACAGGAGTCAAACACCCCTCCACTTT. Its translation is CASTGFLDRSQTPLHF.